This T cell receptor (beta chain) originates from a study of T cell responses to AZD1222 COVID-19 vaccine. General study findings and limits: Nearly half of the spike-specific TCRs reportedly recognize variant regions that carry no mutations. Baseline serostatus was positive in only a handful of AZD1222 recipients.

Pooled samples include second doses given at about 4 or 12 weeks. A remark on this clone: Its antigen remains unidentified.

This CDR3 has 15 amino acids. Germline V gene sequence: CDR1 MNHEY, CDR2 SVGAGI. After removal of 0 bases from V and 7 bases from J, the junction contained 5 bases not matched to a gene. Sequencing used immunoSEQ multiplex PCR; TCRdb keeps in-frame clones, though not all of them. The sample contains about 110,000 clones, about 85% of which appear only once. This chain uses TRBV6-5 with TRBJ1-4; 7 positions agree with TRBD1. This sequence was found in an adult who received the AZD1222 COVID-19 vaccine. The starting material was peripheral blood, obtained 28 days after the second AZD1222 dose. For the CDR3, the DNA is TGTGCCAGCAGTTACTCAGGGGGCCATGGTGAAAAACTGTTTTTT. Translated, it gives CASSYSGGHGEKLFF.